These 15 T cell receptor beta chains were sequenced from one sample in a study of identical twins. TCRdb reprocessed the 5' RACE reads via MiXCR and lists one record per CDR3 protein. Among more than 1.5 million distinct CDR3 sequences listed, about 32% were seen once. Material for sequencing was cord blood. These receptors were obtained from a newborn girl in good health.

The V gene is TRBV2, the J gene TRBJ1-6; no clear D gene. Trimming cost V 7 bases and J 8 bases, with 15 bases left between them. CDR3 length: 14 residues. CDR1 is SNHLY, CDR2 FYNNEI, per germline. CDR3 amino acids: CASMSDGEYSPLHF. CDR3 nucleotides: TGTGCCAGCATGTCCGACGGAGAGTATTCACCCCTCCACTTT.

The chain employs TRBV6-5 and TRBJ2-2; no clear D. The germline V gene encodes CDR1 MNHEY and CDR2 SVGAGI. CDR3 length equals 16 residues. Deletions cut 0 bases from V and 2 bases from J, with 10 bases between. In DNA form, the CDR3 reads TGTGCCAGCAGTTACTCGAGGTCAAAAAACACCGGGGAGCTGTTTTTT. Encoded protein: CASSYSRSKNTGELFF.

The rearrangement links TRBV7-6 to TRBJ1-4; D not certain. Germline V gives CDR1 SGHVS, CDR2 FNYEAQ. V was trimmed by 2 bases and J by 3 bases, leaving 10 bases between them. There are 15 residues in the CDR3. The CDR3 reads CASSLSTQANEKLFF. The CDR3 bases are TGTGCCAGCAGCTTAAGTACGCAGGCTAATGAAAAACTGTTTTTT.

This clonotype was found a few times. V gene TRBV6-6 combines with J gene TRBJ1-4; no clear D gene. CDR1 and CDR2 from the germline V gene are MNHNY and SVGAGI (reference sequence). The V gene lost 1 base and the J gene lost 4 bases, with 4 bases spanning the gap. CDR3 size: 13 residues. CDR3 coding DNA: TGTGCCAGCAGTTACTACGGTAATGAAAAACTGTTTTTT. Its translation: CASSYYGNEKLFF.

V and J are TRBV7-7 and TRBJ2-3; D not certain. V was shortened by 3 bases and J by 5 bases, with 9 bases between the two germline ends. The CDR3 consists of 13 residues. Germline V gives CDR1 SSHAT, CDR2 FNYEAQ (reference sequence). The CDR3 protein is CASSFSSEDTQYF. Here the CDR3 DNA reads TGTGCCAGCAGCTTCTCAAGCGAAGATACGCAGTATTTT.

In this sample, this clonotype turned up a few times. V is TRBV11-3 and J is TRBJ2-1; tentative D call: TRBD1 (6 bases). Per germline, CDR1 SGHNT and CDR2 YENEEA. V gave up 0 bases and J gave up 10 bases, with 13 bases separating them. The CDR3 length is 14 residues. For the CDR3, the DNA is TGTGCCAGCAGCTTAGAACAGGGCTCCTACGAGCAGTTCTTC. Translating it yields CASSLEQGSYEQFF. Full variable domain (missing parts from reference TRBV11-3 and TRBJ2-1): EAGVVQSPRYKIIEKKQPVAFWCNPISGHNTLYWYLQNLGQGPELLIRYENEEAVDDSQLPKDRFSAERLKGVDSTLKIQPAELGDSAVYLCASSLEQGSYEQFFGPGTRLTVL.

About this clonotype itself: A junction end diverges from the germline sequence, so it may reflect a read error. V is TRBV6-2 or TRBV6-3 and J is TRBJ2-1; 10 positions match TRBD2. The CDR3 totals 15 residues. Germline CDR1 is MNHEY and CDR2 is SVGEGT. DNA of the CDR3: TGTGCCAGCAGTTCCCTAGCGGGGGCGTACAATGAGCGGTTCTTC. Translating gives CASSSLAGAYNERFF.

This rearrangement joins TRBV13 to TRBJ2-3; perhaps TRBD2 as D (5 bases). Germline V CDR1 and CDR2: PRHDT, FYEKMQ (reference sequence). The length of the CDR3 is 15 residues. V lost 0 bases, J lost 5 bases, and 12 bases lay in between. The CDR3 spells CASSLGGLAVDTQYF. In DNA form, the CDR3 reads TGTGCCAGCAGCTTAGGAGGCCTAGCCGTAGATACGCAGTATTTT.

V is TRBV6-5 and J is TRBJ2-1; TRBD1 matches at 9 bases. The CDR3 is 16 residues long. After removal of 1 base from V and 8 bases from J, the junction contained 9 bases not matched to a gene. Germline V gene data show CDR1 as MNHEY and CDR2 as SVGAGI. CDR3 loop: CASSYYTGGLGDEQFF. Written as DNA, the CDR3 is TGTGCCAGCAGTTACTACACAGGGGGCCTGGGTGATGAGCAGTTCTTC.

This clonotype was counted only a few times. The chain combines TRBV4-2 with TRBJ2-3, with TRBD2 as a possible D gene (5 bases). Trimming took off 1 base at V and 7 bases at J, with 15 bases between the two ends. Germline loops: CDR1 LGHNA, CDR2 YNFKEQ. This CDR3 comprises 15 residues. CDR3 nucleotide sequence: TGTGCCAGCAGCCAAGGGGAGTTAGTGACAAATACGCAGTATTTT. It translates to CASSQGELVTNTQYF.

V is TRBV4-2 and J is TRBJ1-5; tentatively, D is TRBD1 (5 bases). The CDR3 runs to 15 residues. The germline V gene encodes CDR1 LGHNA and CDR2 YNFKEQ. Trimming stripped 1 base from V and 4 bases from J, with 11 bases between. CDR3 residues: CASSQAGTENQPQHF. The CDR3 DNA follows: TGTGCCAGCAGCCAAGCCGGGACCGAAAATCAGCCCCAGCATTTT.

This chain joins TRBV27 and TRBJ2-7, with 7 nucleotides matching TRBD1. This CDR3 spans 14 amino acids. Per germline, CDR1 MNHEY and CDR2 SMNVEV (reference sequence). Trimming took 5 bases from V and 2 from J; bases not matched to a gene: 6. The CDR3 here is CASSLHGTAYEQYF. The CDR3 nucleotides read TGTGCCAGCAGTCTCCACGGGACAGCCTACGAGCAGTACTTC.

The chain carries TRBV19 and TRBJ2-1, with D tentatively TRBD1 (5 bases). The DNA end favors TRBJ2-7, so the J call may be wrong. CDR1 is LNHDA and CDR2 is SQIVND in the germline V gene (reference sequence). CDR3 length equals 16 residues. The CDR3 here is CASSIGGSYLSYEQYF. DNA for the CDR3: TGTGCCAGTAGTATAGGGGGCAGCTACCTCTCCTACGAGCAGTACTTC.

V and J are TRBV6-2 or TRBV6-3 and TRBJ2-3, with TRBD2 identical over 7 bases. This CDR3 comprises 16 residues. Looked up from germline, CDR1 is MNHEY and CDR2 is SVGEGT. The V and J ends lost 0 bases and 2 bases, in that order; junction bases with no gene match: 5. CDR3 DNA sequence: TGTGCCAGCAGTTACTCGGGACTACTCCTCACAGATACGCAGTATTTT. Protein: CASSYSGLLLTDTQYF.

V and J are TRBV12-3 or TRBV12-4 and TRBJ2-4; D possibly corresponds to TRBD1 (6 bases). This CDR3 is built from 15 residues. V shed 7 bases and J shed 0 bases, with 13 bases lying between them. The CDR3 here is CASTSRGLAKNIQYF. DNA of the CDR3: TGTGCCAGCACCTCCAGGGGATTAGCCAAAAACATTCAGTACTTC.